This TCR beta chain was sequenced during a study of T cell responses to AZD1222 COVID-19 vaccine. Clones were sequenced by immunoSEQ multiplex PCR, and TCRdb holds only the in-frame ones, with some missing. The table includes about 90,000 clones, 85% to 90% detected once. V was shortened by 3 bases and J by 0 bases, with 9 bases between the two germline ends. The CDR3 contains 15 residues. The germline V gene encodes CDR1 SGHTA and CDR2 FQGNSA. This clone was seen a single time. The material sequenced was peripheral blood, taken on day 0 of MenACWY control vaccination. The rearrangement uses TRBV7-2 and TRBJ1-3; tentative D call: TRBD1 (6 bases). The TCR was taken from an adult in good health. CDR3 nucleotides: TGTGCCAGCAGCTTCCTGGACAGCTCTGGAAACACCATATATTTT. This encodes CASSFLDSSGNTIYF.